The 4 T cell receptor beta chains presented below share a single source sample, sequenced in a study of shared clonotypes between healthy human individuals. Repertoires were generated with immunoSEQ multiplex PCR, while TCRdb's copy carries only in-frame clones and drops some. The table lists some 470,000 clones, over 65% of them singletons. Sequencing was done on a sample of PBMCs. These receptors all stem from a woman between 35 and 50 years old in good health. Some clones in this sample may be carry-over from other donors' samples.

This chain uses TRBV28 with TRBJ1-4; D gene uncertain. V lost 3 bases to trimming and J lost 6 bases, with 11 bases between them. From germline, CDR1 is MDHEN and CDR2 SYDVKM. The CDR3 totals 14 residues. CDR3 region: CASSFGRSDEKLFF. CDR3 coding DNA: TGTGCCAGCAGTTTTGGGAGGAGTGATGAAAAACTGTTTTTT.

V usage is TRBV28 and J usage is TRBJ2-4; possibly TRBD1 for D (6 bases). This CDR3 has 17 amino acids. V shed 6 bases and J shed 2 bases, with 20 bases lying between them. Germline loops: CDR1 MDHEN, CDR2 SYDVKM. CDR3: CASSQKGVAVPKNIQYF. The CDR3 DNA sequence: TGTGCCAGCAGCCAGAAGGGGGTGGCGGTACCCAAAAACATTCAGTACTTC.

This rearrangement joins TRBV4-1 to TRBJ2-3, with TRBD2 matching 10 bases. Per the germline V gene, CDR1 is MGHRA and CDR2 is YSYEKL. CDR3 length: 17 amino acids. Trimming at V came to 0 bases and at J to 5 bases, leaving 8 bases not matched to a gene. Written as DNA, the CDR3 is TGCGCCAGCAGCCAAGATCGTACTAGCGGGATCATAGATACGCAGTATTTT. It yields the protein CASSQDRTSGIIDTQYF.

The chain has TRBV10-3 and TRBJ1-1, with D unclear. The CDR3 sequence is 14 residues long. The V end was cut by 6 bases, the J end by 3 bases, with 14 bases between. Looked up from germline, CDR1 is ENHRY and CDR2 is SYGVKD. The CDR3 region is CAIRYPGGDTEAFF. The CDR3 DNA sequence: TGTGCCATCAGATACCCGGGTGGGGACACTGAAGCTTTCTTT.